This TCR beta chain was sequenced in a study of blood T cells in healthy people across ages. The study's findings and limits: TCR beta diversity, measured per million T cells, fell in a roughly linear way with age.

No fewer than 7 million PBMCs went into each sample. It was with a sample-barcoded 5' primer and a J-beta primer mix that a second PCR of about 7 to 12 cycles was run. TCRdb used MiXCR to reprocess the 5' RACE reads, holding one entry per CDR3 protein. Of approximately 800,000 distinct CDR3 sequences in the sample, about 53% were seen once. Note on this clonotype: Its specificity is unknown.

The V end was cut by 4 bases, the J end by 4 bases, with 10 bases between. This CDR3 is built from 12 residues. Germline CDR1 is DFQATT and CDR2 is SNEGSKA (reference sequence). The chain couples TRBV20-1 to TRBJ1-2; D may be TRBD1 (5 bases). The sequencing input was blood. The receptor's source is a man of 80 years or more in good health. The CDR3 reads CSATQGTYGYTF. CDR3 DNA: TGCAGTGCTACTCAGGGTACCTATGGCTACACCTTC.